Listed below are T cell receptor beta chains from one sample, sequenced in a study of shared clonotypes between healthy human individuals. The data were produced by immunoSEQ multiplex PCR, yet TCRdb's version contains in-frame clones alone and is incomplete. The sample consists of 2 million to 2.5 million clones, roughly 96% of them appearing once. Sequenced input: naive CD4+ T cells sorted from blood. The origin of the receptors is a man between 18 and 35 years old in good health. Each CDR3 is given with its conserved first and last residue. A D gene is named only where the DNA matches it firmly. Clone size is stated in some rows and not others, as once, few, many or a class when expanded.

>TRBJ2-1|NA|NA|TRBV7-8
CASSLAGTYNEQFF
TGTGCCAGCAGCTTAGCGGGGACCTACAATGAGCAGTTCTTC
>TRBJ1-5|NA|NA|TRBV4-1
CASSLQGTSNQPQHF
TGCGCCAGCAGCCTTCAGGGGACCTCCAATCAGCCCCAGCATTTT
>TRBJ2-1|NA|NA|TRBV6-5
CASSYRGRSSYNEQFF
TGTGCCAGCAGTTACCGTGGCAGGAGCTCCTACAATGAGCAGTTCTTC
>TRBJ1-2|NA|TRBD1|TRBV5-6
CASSLRQGHYGYTF
TGTGCCAGCAGCTTACGACAGGGGCACTATGGCTACACCTTC
>TRBJ2-7|NA|NA|TRBV4-3
CASVSHEQYF
TGCGCCAGCGTTAGTCACGAGCAGTACTTC
>TRBJ1-6|once|NA|TRBV6-1
CASSEHWDGSYSPLHF
TGTGCCAGCAGTGAACACTGGGACGGGAGTTATTCACCCCTCCACTTT
>TRBJ2-1|NA|TRBD2|TRBV10-1
CASSEGLAGYNEQFF
TGCGCCAGCAGTGAAGGTCTAGCGGGGTACAATGAGCAGTTCTTC
>TRBJ2-7|NA|NA|TRBV6-5
CASSYSQGLYEQYF
TGTGCCAGCAGTTATTCTCAGGGACTCTACGAGCAGTACTTC
>TRBJ2-1|NA|NA|TRBV16
CASSQFIPNNEQFF
TGTGCCAGCAGCCAATTTATTCCGAACAATGAGCAGTTCTTC
>TRBJ2-7|NA|TRBD2|TRBV12-5
CASGPSGRTYEQYF
TGTGCTAGTGGCCCAAGCGGGAGGACCTACGAGCAGTACTTC